A selection of T cell receptor beta chains follows, all from one sample in a study of long-term antiretroviral therapy in people with HIV. This table comes from immunoSEQ multiplex PCR, and its TCRdb copy is limited to in-frame clones, with some not included. The table includes 10,000 to 15,000 clones, under 85% detected once. Here the sequenced sample was unsorted PBMCs, taken 0.8 years before starting antiretroviral therapy. The receptor source for this set is a woman aged 40 to 55 with HIV. Each CDR3 is given with its conserved first and last residue. The order of the fields is V gene, clone size, D gene, J gene, CDR3 protein, CDR3 DNA. A D gene is named only where the DNA matches it firmly. Only part of the rows carry a size: once, few, many, or a class if the clone is expanded.

TRBV7-9	.	TRBD2	TRBJ2-4	CASSSLAGDKNIQYF	TGTGCCAGCAGCTCACTAGCGGGGGACAAAAACATTCAGTACTTC
TRBV10-3	.	.	TRBJ2-1	CAISESGGDYNEQFF	TGTGCCATCAGTGAGTCAGGCGGGGATTACAATGAGCAGTTCTTC
TRBV25-1	.	.	TRBJ2-3	CASSEYGQGVWADTQYF	TGTGCCAGCAGTGAATATGGGCAGGGAGTTTGGGCAGATACGCAGTATTTT
TRBV4-1	.	TRBD2	TRBJ2-7	CASSQLAGALADEQYF	TGCGCCAGCAGCCAGCTAGCGGGAGCATTGGCAGACGAGCAGTACTTC
TRBV10-3	once	TRBD2	TRBJ2-1	CAINGGSYNEQFF	TGTGCCATCAATGGCGGGAGCTACAATGAGCAGTTCTTC
TRBV5-1	.	.	TRBJ2-5	CASSRDGDQETQYF	TGCGCCAGCAGCCGGGATGGAGACCAAGAGACCCAGTACTTC
TRBV10-2	.	TRBD2	TRBJ2-7	CASSESLTSGSAYEQYF	TGCGCCAGCAGTGAGTCGCTGACTAGCGGGAGTGCCTACGAGCAGTACTTC
TRBV19	.	.	TRBJ2-2	CASGTGNTGELFF	TGTGCCAGTGGAACAGGGAACACCGGGGAGCTGTTTTTT
TRBV10-3	once	TRBD2	TRBJ2-2	CAISANSGVGSGTGELFF	TGTGCCATCAGTGCGAATAGCGGGGTGGGTTCGGGCACCGGGGAGCTGTTTTTT
TRBV7-9	few	TRBD1	TRBJ1-5	CASSRFRDRDDQPQHF	TGTGCCAGCAGCCGATTCCGGGACAGGGACGATCAGCCCCAGCATTTT